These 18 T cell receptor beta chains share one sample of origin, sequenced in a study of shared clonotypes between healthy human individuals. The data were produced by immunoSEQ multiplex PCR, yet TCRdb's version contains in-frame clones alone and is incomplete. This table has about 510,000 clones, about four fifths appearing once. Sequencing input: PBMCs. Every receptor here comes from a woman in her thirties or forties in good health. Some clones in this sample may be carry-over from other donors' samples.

Here the CDR3 reads CASRTVGSPDTQYF. CDR3 DNA sequence: TGCGCCAGCAGGACGGTCGGGAGTCCAGATACGCAGTATTTT. The chain carries TRBV5-1 and TRBJ2-3; D is perhaps TRBD2 (6 bases). The CDR3 extends over 14 amino acids. V dropped 5 bases and J dropped 4 bases, with 14 bases sitting between them. The germline V gene encodes CDR1 SGHRS and CDR2 YFSETQ.

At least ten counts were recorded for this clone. The CDR3 DNA is TGTGCCAGCAGCCCCGACAGTAAGGCTTTCTTT. Translating gives CASSPDSKAFF. The chain uses TRBV7-9 and TRBJ1-1, with D possibly TRBD1 on 5 matching bases. CDR3 size: 11 residues. V lost 5 bases to trimming and J lost 11 bases, with 12 bases between them. CDR1 SEHNR and CDR2 FQNEAQ come from the germline V gene (reference sequence).

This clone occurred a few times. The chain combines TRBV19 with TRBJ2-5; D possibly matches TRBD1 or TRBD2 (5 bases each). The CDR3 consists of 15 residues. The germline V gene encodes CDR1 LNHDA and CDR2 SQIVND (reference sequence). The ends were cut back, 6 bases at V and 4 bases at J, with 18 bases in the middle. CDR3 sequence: CASSPGPTGAETQYF. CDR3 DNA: TGTGCCAGTAGCCCGGGACCGACCGGCGCAGAGACCCAGTACTTC.

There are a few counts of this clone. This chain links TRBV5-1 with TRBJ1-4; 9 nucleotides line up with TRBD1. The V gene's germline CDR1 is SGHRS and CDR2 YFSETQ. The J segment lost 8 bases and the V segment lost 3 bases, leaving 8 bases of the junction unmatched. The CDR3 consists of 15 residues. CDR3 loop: CASSSTGTGNEKLFF. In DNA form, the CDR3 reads TGCGCCAGCAGCTCAACCGGGACAGGGAACGAAAAACTGTTTTTT.

The CDR3 DNA follows: TGTGCCAGCAGCTTACCAAAGGGACAGGGGGCTTTTGGCACCGGGGAGCTGTTTTTT. This translates into CASSLPKGQGAFGTGELFF. V is TRBV7-9 and J is TRBJ2-2; TRBD1 matches at 12 bases. CDR3 length: 19 amino acids. The trim removed 2 bases at V and 4 bases at J, leaving 11 bases unmatched. Germline V gives CDR1 SEHNR, CDR2 FQNEAQ (reference sequence).

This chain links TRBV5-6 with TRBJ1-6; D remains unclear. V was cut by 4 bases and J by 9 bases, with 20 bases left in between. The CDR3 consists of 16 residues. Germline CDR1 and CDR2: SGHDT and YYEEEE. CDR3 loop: CASSPGRGRFFSPLHF. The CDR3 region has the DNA TGTGCCAGCAGCCCCGGACGGGGTCGGTTCTTTTCACCCCTCCACTTT.

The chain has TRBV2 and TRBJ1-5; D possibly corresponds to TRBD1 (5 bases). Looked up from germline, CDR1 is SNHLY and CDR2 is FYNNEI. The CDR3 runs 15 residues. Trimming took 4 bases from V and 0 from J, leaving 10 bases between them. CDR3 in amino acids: CASSGGAASNQPQHF. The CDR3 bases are TGTGCCAGCAGTGGCGGGGCGGCTAGCAATCAGCCCCAGCATTTT. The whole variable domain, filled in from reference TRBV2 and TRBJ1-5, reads EPEVTQTPSHQVTQMGQEVILRCVPISNHLYFYWYRQILGQKVEFLVSFYNNEISEKSEIFDDQFSVERPDGSNFTLKIRSTKLEDSAMYFCASSGGAASNQPQHFGDGTRLSIL.

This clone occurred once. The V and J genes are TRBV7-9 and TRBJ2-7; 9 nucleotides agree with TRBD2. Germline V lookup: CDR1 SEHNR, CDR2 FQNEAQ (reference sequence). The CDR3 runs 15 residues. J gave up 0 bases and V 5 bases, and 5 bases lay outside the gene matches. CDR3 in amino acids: CASSTVSGSSYEQYF. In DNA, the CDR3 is TGTGCCAGCAGCACCGTTAGCGGGAGCTCCTACGAGCAGTACTTC.

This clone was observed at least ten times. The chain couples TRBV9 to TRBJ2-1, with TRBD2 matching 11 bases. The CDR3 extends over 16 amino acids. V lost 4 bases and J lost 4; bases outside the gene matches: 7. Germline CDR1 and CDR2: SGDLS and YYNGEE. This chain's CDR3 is CASSKAGTSGYNEQFF. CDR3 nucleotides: TGTGCCAGCAGCAAAGCCGGGACTAGCGGTTACAATGAGCAGTTCTTC.

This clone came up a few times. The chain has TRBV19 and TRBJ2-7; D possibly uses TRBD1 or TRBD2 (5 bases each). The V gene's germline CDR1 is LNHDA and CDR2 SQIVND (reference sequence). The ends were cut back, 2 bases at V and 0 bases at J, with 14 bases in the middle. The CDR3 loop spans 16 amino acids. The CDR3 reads CASSIRWGMSSYEQYF. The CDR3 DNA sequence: TGTGCCAGTAGTATAAGGTGGGGGATGAGCTCCTACGAGCAGTACTTC.

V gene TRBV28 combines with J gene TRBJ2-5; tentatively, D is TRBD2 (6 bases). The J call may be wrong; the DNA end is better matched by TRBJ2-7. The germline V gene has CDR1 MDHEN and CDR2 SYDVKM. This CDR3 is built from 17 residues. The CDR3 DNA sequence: TGTGCCAGCAGCCCCCCATGGCGGGATGGGCCGACCTACGAGCAGTACTTC. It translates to CASSPPWRDGPTYEQYF.

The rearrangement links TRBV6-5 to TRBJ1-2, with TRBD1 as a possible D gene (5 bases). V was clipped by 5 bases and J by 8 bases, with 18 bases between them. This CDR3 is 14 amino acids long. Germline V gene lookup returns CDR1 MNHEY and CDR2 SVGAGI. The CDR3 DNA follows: TGTGCCAGCAGTCCGGGACCTGATCTGCTCGGCTACACCTTC. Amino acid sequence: CASSPGPDLLGYTF.

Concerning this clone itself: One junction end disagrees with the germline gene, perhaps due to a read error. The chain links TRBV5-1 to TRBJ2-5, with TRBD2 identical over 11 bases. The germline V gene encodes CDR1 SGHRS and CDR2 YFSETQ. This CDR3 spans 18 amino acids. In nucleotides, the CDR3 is TGCGCCCGCAGCCCGGGGACTAGCGGAGGGGGGGACCAAGAGACCCAGTACTTC. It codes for CARSPGTSGGGDQETQYF.

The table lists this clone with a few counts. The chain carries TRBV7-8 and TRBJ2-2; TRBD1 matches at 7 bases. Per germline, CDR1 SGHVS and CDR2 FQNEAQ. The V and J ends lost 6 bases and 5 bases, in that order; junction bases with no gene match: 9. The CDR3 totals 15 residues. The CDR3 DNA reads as TGTGCCAGCAGTTTGAGACAGGGTGTTACCGGGGAGCTGTTTTTT. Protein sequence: CASSLRQGVTGELFF.

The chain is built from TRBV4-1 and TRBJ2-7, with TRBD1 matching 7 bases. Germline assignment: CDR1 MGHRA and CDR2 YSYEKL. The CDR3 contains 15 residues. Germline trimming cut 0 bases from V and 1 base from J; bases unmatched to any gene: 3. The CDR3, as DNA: TGCGCCAGCAGCCAAGAGTCACAGGGGTCCTACGAGCAGTACTTC. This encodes CASSQESQGSYEQYF.

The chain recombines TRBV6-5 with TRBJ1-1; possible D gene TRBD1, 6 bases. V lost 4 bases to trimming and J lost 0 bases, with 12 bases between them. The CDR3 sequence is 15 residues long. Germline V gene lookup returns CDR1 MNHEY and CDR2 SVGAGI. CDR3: CASSFGRGVNTEAFF. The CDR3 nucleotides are TGTGCCAGCAGTTTTGGCAGGGGTGTGAACACTGAAGCTTTCTTT.

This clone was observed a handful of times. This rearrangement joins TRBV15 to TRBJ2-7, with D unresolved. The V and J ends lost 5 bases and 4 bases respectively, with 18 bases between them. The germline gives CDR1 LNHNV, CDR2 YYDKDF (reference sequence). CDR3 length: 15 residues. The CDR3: CATSDRTVSVYEQYF. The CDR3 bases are TGTGCCACCAGCGATCGTACAGTCTCGGTATACGAGCAGTACTTC.

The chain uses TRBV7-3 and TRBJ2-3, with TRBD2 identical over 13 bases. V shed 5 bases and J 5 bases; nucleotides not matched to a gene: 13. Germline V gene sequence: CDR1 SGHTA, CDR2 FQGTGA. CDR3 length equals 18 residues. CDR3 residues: CASSTRGLAGIRGDTQYF. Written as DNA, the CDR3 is TGTGCCAGCAGCACACGGGGACTAGCGGGAATCCGGGGAGATACGCAGTATTTT.